This T cell receptor beta chain was found in a study of CD8 T cells in Susac syndrome. CD8+ and CD4+ T cells from blood underwent TCR beta sequencing, which was carried out in a high-throughput format. The CD8+ and CD4+ T cells were isolated magnetically using a negative isolation approach, whereas the TEMRA cells were enriched by FACS. V was clipped by 4 bases and J by 3 bases; unmatched bases: 13. The germline V gene has CDR1 SGHNT and CDR2 YYREEE (reference sequence). The CDR3 totals 18 residues. RNA in amounts of roughly 0.5 to 1 ug was reverse transcribed with random hexamers. An immunoSEQ multiplex PCR generated amplified TCR beta CDR3 products spanning 54 Vbeta and 13 Jbeta. TCRdb reprocessed the immunoSEQ multiplex PCR reads with MiXCR, giving one entry per CDR3 protein. Of around 99,000 distinct CDR3 sequences in the sample, around 97% were seen once.

This receptor was obtained from a human donor in good health. This sequence joins TRBV5-4 and TRBJ2-3; 11 bases align to TRBD1. The sample was CD4+ T cells from PBMCs. This CDR3 is CASSMGTGGVVATDTQYF. Here the CDR3 DNA reads TGTGCCAGCAGCATGGGGACAGGGGGAGTGGTGGCAACAGATACGCAGTATTTT.